What follows describes a single T cell receptor beta chain. TCRdb's table, derived via immunoSEQ multiplex PCR, lists solely in-frame clones and lacks some. This table has some 33,000 clones, just over 85% appearing once. These data originate in a study of stem cell transplantation in POMP-related autoinflammatory disease. Unmatched junction bases numbered 10, after V lost 8 bases and J lost 0 bases. Germline CDR1 SGHNT, CDR2 YENEEA. This CDR3 comprises 16 residues. This chain links TRBV11-3 with TRBJ1-1, with TRBD1 matching 9 bases. This material consisted of CD4+ T cells from PBMCs, taken before stem cell transplantation. The clonotype comes from a human donor with POMP-related autoinflammation and immune dysregulation (PRAID). This chain's CDR3 is CASLNPGQGMNTEAFF. The CDR3 region has the DNA TGTGCCAGCCTTAACCCCGGACAGGGGATGAACACTGAAGCTTTCTTT.